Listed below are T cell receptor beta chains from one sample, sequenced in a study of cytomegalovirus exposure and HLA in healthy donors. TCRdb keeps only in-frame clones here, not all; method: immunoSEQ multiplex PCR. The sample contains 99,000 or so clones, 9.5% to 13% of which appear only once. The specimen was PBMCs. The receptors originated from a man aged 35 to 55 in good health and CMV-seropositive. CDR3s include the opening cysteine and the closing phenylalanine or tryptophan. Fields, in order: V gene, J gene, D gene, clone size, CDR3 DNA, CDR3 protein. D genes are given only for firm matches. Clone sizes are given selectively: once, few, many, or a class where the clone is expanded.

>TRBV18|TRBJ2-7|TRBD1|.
TGTGCCAGCTCACGTGGGACAGTCCACGAGCAGTACTTC
CASSRGTVHEQYF
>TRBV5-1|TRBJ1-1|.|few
TGCGCCAGCAGCTTGGATGGACTACAGAACACTGAAGCTTTCTTT
CASSLDGLQNTEAFF
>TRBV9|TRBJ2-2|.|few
TGTGCCAGCAGCCTTAGCGGAAACACCGGGGAGCTGTTTTTT
CASSLSGNTGELFF
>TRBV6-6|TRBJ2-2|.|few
TGTGCCAGCAGTTACTTCCTCCCGGACTACACCGGGGAGCTGTTTTTT
CASSYFLPDYTGELFF
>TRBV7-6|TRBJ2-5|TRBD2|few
TGTGCCAGCAGCCACCCCTTTGCGGGAGTGGAAGAGACCCAGTACTTC
CASSHPFAGVEETQYF
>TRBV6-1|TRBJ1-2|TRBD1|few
TGTGCCAGCAGCCACACGACAGGGGGTGGCTACACCTTC
CASSHTTGGGYTF
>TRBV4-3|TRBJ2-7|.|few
TGCGCCAGCAGCCAAGATGTCGGCTACGAGCAGTACTTC
CASSQDVGYEQYF
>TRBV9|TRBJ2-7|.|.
TGTGCCATCCCAGGGGGAGAGGAGGGGAGATTCAGCTCCTACGAGCAGTACTTC
CAIPGGEEGRFSSYEQYF
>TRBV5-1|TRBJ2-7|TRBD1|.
TGCGCCAGCAGCAATAAATGGACAGGGGGGACCTACGAGCAGTACTTC
CASSNKWTGGTYEQYF
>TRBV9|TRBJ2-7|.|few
TGTGCCAGCAGCGTAGGCGGGCCGAGCTCCTACGAGCAGTACTTC
CASSVGGPSSYEQYF
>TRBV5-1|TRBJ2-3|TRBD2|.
TGCGCCAGCAGCTTGGTGGCTAGCGGGAATACAGATACGCAGTATTTT
CASSLVASGNTDTQYF
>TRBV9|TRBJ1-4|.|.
TGTGCCAGCAGCGGGGACATAAAGGTCACTAATGAAAAACTGTTTTTT
CASSGDIKVTNEKLFF